A selection of T cell receptor beta chains follows, all from one sample in a study of blood T cell repertoires in COVID-19. Clones were sequenced by immunoSEQ multiplex PCR, and TCRdb holds only the in-frame ones, with some missing. The data hold roughly 240,000 clones, with around 86% observed a single time. Sequencing was performed on PBMCs or T cells enriched from blood (not recorded which). The receptors were gathered from a woman aged 45-60 years who had recovered from COVID-19. Each CDR3 is given with its conserved first and last residue. A D gene is named only where the DNA matches it firmly. Rows may omit the clone size; those that give it use once, few, many or a size class.

TRBJ2-3	TRBD2	TRBV7-2	NA	TGTGCCAGCAGCTCCCAAGGGACTAGCGGTGGAGATACGCAGTATTTT	CASSSQGTSGGDTQYF
TRBJ2-1	TRBD2	TRBV18	NA	TGTGCCAGCTCACCACTTGCTAGCGGGTCCGGGATTTCCTACAATGAGCAGTTCTTC	CASSPLASGSGISYNEQFF
TRBJ2-1	TRBD2	TRBV9	once	TGTGCCAGCAGCCCTCAGAGCCTAGCGGGAGATAATGAGCAGTTCTTC	CASSPQSLAGDNEQFF
TRBJ1-2	NA	TRBV30	NA	TGTGCCTGGAGTAGAGGGAACTATGGCTACACCTTC	CAWSRGNYGYTF
TRBJ2-2	NA	TRBV5-4	NA	TGTGCCAGCAGGACGACAGGAGCGAACACCGGGGAGCTGTTTTTT	CASRTTGANTGELFF
TRBJ1-1	NA	TRBV5-1	NA	TGCGCCAGCAGCTTGGTTGGGGGGAGGAACACTGAAGCTTTCTTT	CASSLVGGRNTEAFF
TRBJ1-5	NA	TRBV7-2	NA	TGTGCCAGCAGCTTAGACAGGGCTCTCAATCAGCCCCAGCATTTT	CASSLDRALNQPQHF
TRBJ2-1	TRBD2	TRBV2	NA	TGTGCCAGCAGGAGTACTAGCGGCTACAATGAGCAGTTCTTC	CASRSTSGYNEQFF
TRBJ1-2	NA	TRBV20-1	NA	TGCAGTGCCGCACCTCAGGGTGGCTACACCTTC	CSAAPQGGYTF
TRBJ1-5	NA	TRBV4-3	NA	TGCGCCAGCAGCCAAGATCGGTGGAGGCCCCAGCATTTT	CASSQDRWRPQHF
TRBJ2-7	NA	TRBV6-5	NA	TGTGCCAGCAGTCCATCAGGGGAAGGGACCTACGAGCAGTACTTC	CASSPSGEGTYEQYF
TRBJ2-1	TRBD2	TRBV27	NA	TGTGCCAGCAGTTTGTCCAGCGGGGTCGCCTACAATGAGCAGTTCTTC	CASSLSSGVAYNEQFF
TRBJ1-5	TRBD1	TRBV6-2/TRBV6-3	NA	TGTGCCAGCAGCACCGGGACAGGGGAGGCGCGCAATCAGCCCCAGCATTTT	CASSTGTGEARNQPQHF
TRBJ2-3	NA	TRBV7-6	NA	TGTGCCAGCAGCCGGCAGGGCACAGATACGCAGTATTTT	CASSRQGTDTQYF
TRBJ2-6	TRBD1	TRBV11-3	NA	TGTGCCAGCAGCACCCGACAGGGGCGAGGCTCTGGGGCCAACGTCCTGACTTTC	CASSTRQGRGSGANVLTF
TRBJ2-7	TRBD1	TRBV2	NA	TGTGCCAGCAGGGGACAGGGTGGGAGGTACGAGCAGTACTTC	CASRGQGGRYEQYF
TRBJ1-1	TRBD1	TRBV7-2	once	TGTGCCAGCAGCTTGGGACAGGGGGTAATGGCTTTCTTT	CASSLGQGVMAFF
TRBJ2-1	NA	TRBV5-1	NA	TGCGCCAGCAGCTTCCGGGGGAATATTGAGCAGTTCTTC	CASSFRGNIEQFF
TRBJ2-7	TRBD2	TRBV2	few	TGTGCCAGCAGTGGAAGACTAGCGCAGTACGAGCAGTACTTC	CASSGRLAQYEQYF
TRBJ1-6	NA	TRBV7-8	NA	TGTGCCAGCAGCTTAGAAATGGTGGGCTCACCCCTCCACTTT	CASSLEMVGSPLHF
TRBJ2-3	TRBD2	TRBV28	NA	TGTGCCAGCAGTCGGACTAGCGGTCAGGGTACGCAGTATTTT	CASSRTSGQGTQYF